Included here is one TCR beta chain sequence, with context. This entry belongs to a study of tumour-infiltrating T cells in Burkitt lymphoma. Overall study context: Overall and progression-free survival were predicted by productive clonality.

Assay used: immunoSEQ multiplex PCR; TCRdb lists only in-frame clones, some missing. Of around 14,000 clones in the sample, roughly 74% were seen once. The CDR3 covers 16 residues. Germline V lookup: CDR1 GTSNPN, CDR2 SVGIG (reference sequence). V was pared by 2 bases and J by 8 bases, with 24 bases between. V and J are TRBV30 and TRBJ1-2; no reliable D call. This clonotype was sampled from a human donor with diffuse large B-cell lymphoma. The sequenced sample consisted of tumor tissue. The CDR3 sequence is CAWSLFPSRLSQGYTF. The CDR3 DNA follows: TGTGCCTGGAGTCTCTTTCCGAGTCGGCTTAGTCAGGGCTACACCTTC.